These 10 T cell receptor beta chains were all obtained from the same sample, sequenced in a study of blood T cell repertoires in COVID-19. TCRdb keeps only in-frame clones here, not all; method: immunoSEQ multiplex PCR. Of 100,000 or so clones in the sample, around 92% were seen once. The sample comprised peripheral blood. The receptors derive from a man aged 50 to 60 with active COVID-19.

This clone was picked up one time. Other DNA sequences in the sample encode the same CDR3. This sequence joins TRBV11-2 and TRBJ2-7; D gene ambiguous. V shed 0 bases and J shed 5 bases, with 8 bases lying between them. The CDR3 contains 13 residues. CDR1 is SGHAT, CDR2 FQNNGV, per germline. CDR3 nucleotide sequence: TGTGCCAGCAGCTTAGACCGAGGTAACGAGCAGTACTTC. Its translation is CASSLDRGNEQYF.

The V gene is TRBV2, the J gene TRBJ2-1; the match to TRBD2 covers 8 bases. This CDR3 is built from 14 residues. The J segment lost 9 bases and the V segment lost 8 bases, leaving 12 bases of the junction unmatched. Germline CDR1 is SNHLY and CDR2 is FYNNEI. The DNA of the CDR3 is TGTGCCAGCCAAATCCCGGGACTAGGGGCTGAGCAGTTCTTC. Amino acids: CASQIPGLGAEQFF.

The chain carries TRBV24-1 and TRBJ2-1, with D possibly TRBD2 on 5 matching bases. Germline V lookup: CDR1 KGHDR, CDR2 SFDVKD. V lost 5 bases to trimming and J lost 0 bases, with 10 bases between them. This CDR3 is built from 15 residues. DNA of the CDR3: TGTGCCACCAGTGGAGGGCGGAGCTCCTACAATGAGCAGTTCTTC. It is translated as CATSGGRSSYNEQFF.

V usage is TRBV30 and J usage is TRBJ1-5; D is possibly TRBD1 (6 bases). This CDR3 region has 14 residues. Looked up from germline, CDR1 is GTSNPN and CDR2 is SVGIG (reference sequence). Trimming shortened V by 2 bases and J by 3 bases, and 11 bases separated the two germline ends. The CDR3 protein is CAWSQGGDNQPQHF. Here the CDR3 DNA reads TGTGCCTGGAGTCAAGGGGGGGACAATCAGCCCCAGCATTTT.

This clone was recorded only once. The genes are TRBV19 and TRBJ2-3; 12 bases fit TRBD2. V lost 1 base to trimming and J lost 0 bases; unmatched junction nucleotides: 2. This CDR3 has 17 residues. CDR1 LNHDA and CDR2 SQIVND come from the germline V gene (reference sequence). The chain's CDR3 is CASSIGTSGISTDTQYF. The CDR3 bases are TGTGCCAGTAGTATAGGGACTAGCGGGATTAGCACAGATACGCAGTATTTT.

This rearrangement joins TRBV10-1 to TRBJ2-3; TRBD2 is a possible D gene (6 bases). V lost 6 bases to trimming and J lost 7 bases, with 20 bases between them. Germline CDR1 and CDR2: WNHNN and SYGVQD (reference sequence). The CDR3 is 15 residues long. The DNA of the CDR3 is TGCGCCAGCAGGGCGAGCGGGTCCGACGTGAATACGCAGTATTTT. Translated, it gives CASRASGSDVNTQYF.

V gene TRBV15 combines with J gene TRBJ2-2; 7 nucleotides line up with TRBD2. V lost 0 bases and J lost 7; bases outside the gene matches: 8. The CDR3 length is 16 residues. The germline V gene has CDR1 LNHNV and CDR2 YYDKDF (reference sequence). The CDR3 here is CATSRDPAGEVGELFF. CDR3 nucleotides: TGTGCCACCAGCAGAGATCCTGCGGGAGAGGTCGGGGAGCTGTTTTTT. The full variable domain, completed using reference TRBV15 and TRBJ2-2, is DAMVIQNPRYQVTQFGKPVTLSCSQTLNHNVMYWYQQKSSQAPKLLFHYYDKDFNNEADTPDNFQSRRPNTSFCFLDIRSPGLGDTAMYLCATSRDPAGEVGELFFGEGSRLTVL.

The chain employs TRBV10-3 and TRBJ2-7, with 7 bases that match TRBD2. The CDR3 contains 12 residues. The V gene end was trimmed by 10 bases and the J gene end by 0 bases; junction bases not matched to a gene: 3. Germline loops: CDR1 ENHRY, CDR2 SYGVKD. The CDR3 region is CASGSDSYEQYF. As DNA, the CDR3 is TGTGCCAGCGGGAGCGACTCCTACGAGCAGTACTTC.

The CDR3 DNA sequence: TGTGCCAGCAGCTTAGAAATGAGGACCCAGTACTTC. This sequence encodes CASSLEMRTQYF. This chain connects TRBV11-1 to TRBJ2-5; D is uncertain. The CDR3 extends over 12 amino acids. Germline CDR1 and CDR2: SGHAT and FQDESV (reference sequence). Between the trimmed V and J ends, which lost 1 base and 7 bases, there was a span of 7 bases.

V is TRBV12-5 and J is TRBJ2-1; no clear D. Trimming left V 4 bases short and J 0 bases short, with 7 bases between. Germline V gives CDR1 LGHNT, CDR2 FRNRAP. The CDR3 extends over 14 amino acids. CDR3 bases: TGTGCTAGTGGTTCCCCCGGCTCCTACAATGAGCAGTTCTTC. Its translation is CASGSPGSYNEQFF.